Listed here are 27 T cell receptor beta chains from one sample, sequenced in a study of blood T cell repertoires in COVID-19. Sequencing was performed with immunoSEQ multiplex PCR; in TCRdb, only in-frame clones are kept and a portion is missing. The profile shows a few hundred thousand clones, about 84% of them singletons. Material: peripheral blood. The source of these receptors is a woman aged 45-65 years with acute or convalescent COVID-19.

The table lists this clone with a few counts. The J gene is TRBJ1-2, the V gene TRBV7-2; possible D gene TRBD1, 6 bases. This CDR3 contains 19 residues. Germline CDR1 SGHTA, CDR2 FQGNSA. V was cut by 3 bases and J by 5 bases, with 28 bases left in between. In DNA form, the CDR3 reads TGTGCCAGCAGCTTTATGGGGCCTCTTCTTGTAGCAGGGGAATATGGCTACACCTTC. It encodes CASSFMGPLLVAGEYGYTF.

The V call is TRBV5-1, the J call TRBJ2-7; 8 bases are a match to TRBD1. Germline assignment: CDR1 SGHRS and CDR2 YFSETQ. The ends lost 4 bases at V and 2 bases at J; junction bases unmatched: 2. This CDR3 region has 13 residues. CDR3 DNA sequence: TGCGCCAGCAGCCGGACAGGGACCTACGAGCAGTACTTC. This gives the protein CASSRTGTYEQYF.

The chain uses TRBV6-5 and TRBJ1-2; 7 bases line up with TRBD1. With V trimmed by 2 bases and J by 4 bases, 7 bases remained unmatched. The germline CDR1 and CDR2 sequences are MNHEY and SVGAGI. The CDR3 consists of 15 residues. The CDR3, as DNA: TGTGCCAGCAGTTACGGGCACAGGGGAGGCTATGGCTACACCTTC. Its translation is CASSYGHRGGYGYTF.

V gene TRBV19 combines with J gene TRBJ2-3; D remains ambiguous. CDR3 length equals 12 residues. Germline V gives CDR1 LNHDA, CDR2 SQIVND (reference sequence). V was shortened by 5 bases and J by 5 bases, with 8 bases between the two germline ends. The CDR3 DNA sequence: TGTGCCAGTAGTGCGGTGAAAGATACGCAGTATTTT. This sequence encodes CASSAVKDTQYF.

This clone came up once. The chain uses TRBV5-4 and TRBJ1-1, with D tentatively TRBD1 (6 bases). The CDR3 extends over 12 amino acids. The V gene's germline CDR1 is SGHNT and CDR2 YYREEE (reference sequence). The germline V and J ends were trimmed by 0 bases and 8 bases, with 8 bases remaining between them. CDR3 residues: CASSLVDREAFF. The CDR3 DNA reads TGTGCCAGCAGCTTGGTAGACAGGGAAGCTTTCTTT.

The chain recombines TRBV28 with TRBJ1-5; no firm D call. The germline V gene has CDR1 MDHEN and CDR2 SYDVKM. Trimming took 3 bases from V and 0 from J, leaving 12 bases between them. The CDR3 consists of 16 residues. The CDR3 nucleotides are TGTGCCAGCAGTTTTATCGCCTTCTATAGCAATCAGCCCCAGCATTTT. This gives the protein CASSFIAFYSNQPQHF.

The gene calls are TRBV28 and TRBJ2-1; 10 bases line up with TRBD2. The ends lost 4 bases at V and 6 bases at J; junction bases unmatched: 9. Germline V gives CDR1 MDHEN, CDR2 SYDVKM. This CDR3 is built from 16 residues. The CDR3 reads CASSSAGTSDSNEQFF. Written as DNA, the CDR3 is TGTGCCAGCAGTTCAGCCGGGACTAGCGATTCCAATGAGCAGTTCTTC.

The DNA for the CDR3 is TGTGCCAGCTCAGGGAACCCGGGACTCTCGTATAGCAATCAGCCCCAGCATTTT. It specifies CASSGNPGLSYSNQPQHF. The genes are TRBV18 and TRBJ1-5, with D perhaps matching TRBD1 (5 bases). Germline V lookup: CDR1 KGHSH, CDR2 LQKENI. The V end was cut by 5 bases, the J end by 0 bases, with 20 bases between. The CDR3 contains 18 residues.

V and J are TRBV28 and TRBJ2-7; 7 bases fit TRBD2. The V segment lost 5 bases and the J segment 6 bases; nucleotides outside the gene matches: 7. This CDR3 contains 13 residues. Germline loops: CDR1 MDHEN, CDR2 SYDVKM. The CDR3 region has the DNA TGTGCCAGCAGTACCTTTGCGGGAGTCGAGCAGTACTTC. This translates into CASSTFAGVEQYF.

The chain joins TRBV2 to TRBJ1-1; 8 bases line up with TRBD1. V was pared by 6 bases and J by 2 bases, with 17 bases of the junction left unmatched. The CDR3 has 18 residues. CDR1 is SNHLY and CDR2 is FYNNEI in the germline V gene. CDR3 nucleotides: TGTGCCAGCAGGAGGGTAGTGGGGACAGGAGCCCCTAACACTGAAGCTTTCTTT. Translated, it gives CASRRVVGTGAPNTEAFF.

As to this clone: Different DNA sequences within this sample yield the same CDR3. The chain is built from TRBV2 and TRBJ1-1; weak D call: TRBD1 (6 bases). V was cut by 2 bases and J by 0 bases, with 10 bases left in between. The CDR3 contains 15 residues. Germline CDR1 and CDR2: SNHLY and FYNNEI. Here the CDR3 DNA reads TGTGCCAGCAGTGAATTACAGGGCATGAACACTGAAGCTTTCTTT. As protein: CASSELQGMNTEAFF. Filled out from reference TRBV2 and TRBJ1-1, the complete variable domain reads EPEVTQTPSHQVTQMGQEVILRCVPISNHLYFYWYRQILGQKVEFLVSFYNNEISEKSEIFDDQFSVERPDGSNFTLKIRSTKLEDSAMYFCASSELQGMNTEAFFGQGTRLTVV.

V gene TRBV15 combines with J gene TRBJ2-1, with D uncertain. The germline CDR1 and CDR2 sequences are LNHNV and YYDKDF (reference sequence). CDR3 size: 14 residues. V lost 0 bases, J lost 8 bases, and 11 bases lay in between. The chain's CDR3 is CATSRDLASDEQFF. The CDR3 DNA sequence: TGTGCCACCAGCAGAGATTTAGCATCGGATGAGCAGTTCTTC.

This chain connects TRBV2 to TRBJ2-1, with 14 bases aligning to TRBD2. J lost 7 bases, V lost 6 bases, and 8 bases had no gene match. The CDR3 is 16 amino acids. Germline loops: CDR1 SNHLY, CDR2 FYNNEI. The CDR3 loop reads CASSEQGLAGENEQFF. CDR3 nucleotides: TGTGCCAGCAGCGAACAGGGACTAGCGGGAGAGAATGAGCAGTTCTTC.

The chain links TRBV7-3 to TRBJ2-3; possible D gene TRBD2, 6 bases. V shed 5 bases and J shed 8 bases, with 11 bases lying between them. Germline assignment: CDR1 SGHTA and CDR2 FQGTGA. This CDR3 is built from 12 residues. In nucleotides, the CDR3 is TGTGCCAGCAGCGCCGCGGAGGGTACGCAGTATTTT. Its translation: CASSAAEGTQYF.

The CDR3 coding sequence is TGTGCCCTGCGACTCCCTGGCGCCTACGAGCAGTACTTC. It codes for CALRLPGAYEQYF. This sequence joins TRBV30 and TRBJ2-7; D unclear. The ends were cut back, 8 bases at V and 2 bases at J, with 16 bases in the middle. Germline V CDR1 and CDR2: GTSNPN, SVGIG (reference sequence). This CDR3 is 13 amino acids long.

This clone was picked up one time. The gene calls are TRBV4-1 and TRBJ1-4; tentative D call: TRBD1 (5 bases). The V and J ends lost 2 bases and 8 bases respectively, with 18 bases between them. The CDR3 runs 16 residues. The germline CDR1 and CDR2 sequences are MGHRA and YSYEKL. CDR3 nucleotide sequence: TGCGCCAGCAGCCAACCCAAAAGGGGTCTTGGGGAAAAACTGTTTTTT. It encodes CASSQPKRGLGEKLFF.

This clone showed up just a few times. The CDR3, as DNA: TGTGCCAGCAGTCAACGCGGGGCCCGTAACTATGGCTACACCTTC. Amino acids: CASSQRGARNYGYTF. The V and J genes are TRBV6-6 and TRBJ1-2, with D maybe TRBD1 (5 bases). Germline CDR1 and CDR2: MNHNY and SVGAGI (reference sequence). V dropped 5 bases and J dropped 1 base, with 14 bases sitting between them. The CDR3 length is 15 residues.

V usage is TRBV6-5 and J usage is TRBJ2-5, with 7 bases fitting TRBD2. The CDR3 length is 15 residues. The germline gives CDR1 MNHEY, CDR2 SVGAGI. J was trimmed by 4 bases and V by 2 bases; bases with no gene match: 7. CDR3 sequence: CASSYRGRGGETQYF. In DNA, the CDR3 is TGTGCCAGCAGTTACCGGGGGAGGGGAGGAGAGACCCAGTACTTC.

The chain combines TRBV5-4 with TRBJ1-4; maybe TRBD1 (6 bases). Germline values: CDR1 SGHNT, CDR2 YYREEE (reference sequence). The CDR3 is made up of 14 amino acids. Trimming shortened V by 8 bases and J by 8 bases, and 19 bases separated the two germline ends. DNA of the CDR3: TGTGCCAGTAGCACACAGGGAGTGGGAGAAAAACTGTTTTTT. It specifies CASSTQGVGEKLFF.

This chain uses TRBV29-1 with TRBJ1-2; possible D gene TRBD1, 5 bases. The V and J ends lost 6 bases and 8 bases respectively, with 22 bases between them. The CDR3 is 14 residues long. The germline CDR1 and CDR2 sequences are SQVTM and ANQGSEA. CDR3: CSVQRDRGGSGYTF. The CDR3 DNA reads TGCAGCGTACAACGGGATAGGGGAGGAAGCGGCTACACCTTC.

In this sample, this clone turned up many times. The chain recombines TRBV29-1 with TRBJ1-2, with 10 bases aligning to TRBD1. Losses at the gene ends were 8 bases for V and 3 bases for J; bases not matched to a gene: 3. This CDR3 comprises 12 residues. Germline-derived CDR1 and CDR2 are SQVTM and ANQGSEA. The CDR3 loop is CSTGQGDYGYTF. The CDR3 DNA sequence: TGCAGCACCGGACAGGGGGACTATGGCTACACCTTC.

The chain uses TRBV7-9 and TRBJ2-7, with a possible D match to TRBD1 (5 bases). Trimming removed 7 bases at V and 5 bases at J, with 12 bases between. This CDR3 is built from 12 residues. The V gene's germline CDR1 is SEHNR and CDR2 FQNEAQ (reference sequence). The CDR3, as DNA: TGTGCCAGCACCGTCCAGGGAAACGAGCAGTACTTC. Translated: CASTVQGNEQYF.

This chain uses TRBV5-4 with TRBJ1-2, with D perhaps TRBD1 (5 bases). V was shortened by 0 bases and J by 9 bases, with 15 bases between the two germline ends. CDR1 is SGHNT and CDR2 is YYREEE in the germline V gene (reference sequence). The CDR3 is made up of 14 amino acids. The DNA of the CDR3 is TGTGCCAGCAGCTTGGCAGGCCGGGGGGGGAGCTACACCTTC. Residues: CASSLAGRGGSYTF.

The CDR3 region is CASSVRGGEQYF. The CDR3 region has the DNA TGTGCCAGCAGCGTACGGGGGGGGGAGCAGTACTTC. The rearrangement links TRBV9 to TRBJ2-7; 8 nucleotides line up with TRBD2. The CDR3 consists of 12 residues. V dropped 1 base and J dropped 7; count of bases not matched to a gene: 1. The germline V gene has CDR1 SGDLS and CDR2 YYNGEE.

The CDR3 coding sequence is TGTGCCAGCAGTTCCTCGGCGGAACCCAGCTCCTACGAGCAGTACTTC. Its protein is CASSSSAEPSSYEQYF. This chain connects TRBV28 to TRBJ2-7; no clear D gene. Between the trimmed V and J ends, which lost 4 bases and 0 bases, there was a span of 16 bases. Germline CDR1 reads MDHEN; CDR2 reads SYDVKM. CDR3 length: 16 amino acids.

The DNA for the CDR3 is TGCGCCAGCAGTGAAGGACAGGGTAAACGTGGAAACACCATATATTTT. Amino acid sequence: CASSEGQGKRGNTIYF. This chain connects TRBV10-1 to TRBJ1-3, with TRBD1 matching 8 bases. Per the germline V gene, CDR1 is WNHNN and CDR2 is SYGVQD (reference sequence). CDR3 size: 16 residues. V lost 3 bases, J lost 3 bases, and 7 bases stayed unmatched.

The sample holds one count of this clone. This chain links TRBV6-5 with TRBJ2-2; 8 bases are shared with TRBD1. Germline trimming cut 7 bases from V and 4 bases from J; bases unmatched to any gene: 8. Per the germline V gene, CDR1 is MNHEY and CDR2 is SVGAGI. The CDR3 totals 15 residues. The CDR3 bases are TGTGCCAGCACCAGACAGGGGTTAGTCACCGGGGAGCTGTTTTTT. It yields the protein CASTRQGLVTGELFF.